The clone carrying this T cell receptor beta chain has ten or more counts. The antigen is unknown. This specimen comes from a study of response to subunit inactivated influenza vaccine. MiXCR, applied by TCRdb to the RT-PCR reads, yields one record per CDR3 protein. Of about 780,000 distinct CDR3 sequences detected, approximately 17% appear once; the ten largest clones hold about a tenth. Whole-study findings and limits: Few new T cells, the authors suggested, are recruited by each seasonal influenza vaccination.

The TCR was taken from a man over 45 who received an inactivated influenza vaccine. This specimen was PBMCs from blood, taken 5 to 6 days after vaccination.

As DNA, the CDR3 is TGTGCCAGCAGTTCTGGGTCTGGGGCCAACGTCCTGACTTTC. Its translation: CASSSGSGANVLTF. This chain joins TRBV6-5 and TRBJ2-6; D gene ambiguous. This CDR3 contains 14 residues. With 4 bases removed from V and 1 base from J, the gap between germline ends came to 5 bases. The germline V gene encodes CDR1 MNHEY and CDR2 SVGAGI.